These T cell receptor beta chains were read from a single sample in a study of neurological immune-mediated disorders. A single record per CDR3 protein comes from TCRdb applying MiXCR to the 5' RACE reads. The sample consists of 55,000 to 65,000 distinct CDR3 sequences, about 10% of them appearing once. The specimen was PBMCs. Receptor source: a male donor with HTLV-1-associated myelopathy (HAM/TSP). The CDR3 runs from the conserved cysteine through the conserved F or W. Each record gives: V gene, J gene, clone size, D gene, CDR3 protein, CDR3 DNA. D genes are given only for firm matches. The size entry is marked missing in some rows and otherwise reads once, few, many or a size class.

v_gene: TRBV28; j_gene: TRBJ1-2; abundance: many; d_gene: -; CDR3aa: CASSLGDMRGYTF; CDR3nt: TGTGCCAGCAGTTTAGGGGACATGAGGGGCTACACCTTC
v_gene: TRBV6-2/TRBV6-3; j_gene: TRBJ1-2; abundance: many; d_gene: TRBD1; CDR3aa: CARTGQGHGYTF; CDR3nt: TGTGCCAGAACTGGACAGGGTCATGGCTACACCTTC
v_gene: TRBV6-2/TRBV6-3; j_gene: TRBJ2-2; abundance: many; d_gene: -; CDR3aa: CASTGPTNTGELFF; CDR3nt: TGTGCCAGCACGGGACCCACGAACACCGGGGAGCTGTTTTTT
v_gene: TRBV5-4; j_gene: TRBJ1-6; abundance: many; d_gene: TRBD1; CDR3aa: CASSYRQGNSPLHF; CDR3nt: TGTGCCAGCAGCTACAGACAGGGTAATTCACCCCTCCACTTT
v_gene: TRBV7-2; j_gene: TRBJ2-7; abundance: many; d_gene: TRBD1; CDR3aa: CASSLATGVDYEQYF; CDR3nt: TGTGCCAGCAGCTTAGCGACAGGGGTGGATTACGAGCAGTACTTC
v_gene: TRBV9; j_gene: TRBJ2-2; abundance: many; d_gene: -; CDR3aa: CASSVEHSGGELFF; CDR3nt: TGTGCCAGCAGCGTAGAACACTCGGGCGGGGAGCTGTTTTTT
v_gene: TRBV2; j_gene: TRBJ1-1; abundance: many; d_gene: -; CDR3aa: CASKEAGEAFF; CDR3nt: TGTGCCAGCAAGGAGGCCGGTGAAGCTTTCTTT
v_gene: TRBV5-1; j_gene: TRBJ2-2; abundance: many; d_gene: TRBD1; CDR3aa: CASSFGGQGSTGELFF; CDR3nt: TGCGCCAGCAGCTTTGGGGGACAGGGGTCCACCGGGGAGCTGTTTTTT
v_gene: TRBV29-1; j_gene: TRBJ2-3; abundance: many; d_gene: -; CDR3aa: CSVETGAAGAPTDTQYF; CDR3nt: TGCAGCGTTGAGACGGGCGCGGCGGGGGCCCCCACAGATACGCAGTATTTT
v_gene: TRBV6-5; j_gene: TRBJ2-7; abundance: many; d_gene: TRBD1; CDR3aa: CASSYVVGGTYEQYF; CDR3nt: TGTGCCAGCAGTTACGTGGTAGGGGGCACCTACGAGCAGTACTTC
v_gene: TRBV12-3/TRBV12-4; j_gene: TRBJ2-7; abundance: many; d_gene: -; CDR3aa: CASSLSQGPSYEQYF; CDR3nt: TGTGCCAGCAGTTTAAGTCAGGGTCCGAGCTACGAGCAGTACTTC
v_gene: TRBV4-3; j_gene: TRBJ2-7; abundance: -; d_gene: -; CDR3aa: CASSQDTRGYYEQYF; CDR3nt: TGCGCCAGCAGCCAAGATACCCGTGGTTACTACGAGCAGTACTTC
v_gene: TRBV6-4; j_gene: TRBJ2-6; abundance: many; d_gene: -; CDR3aa: CASSDQGSGANVLTF; CDR3nt: TGTGCCAGCAGTGACCAGGGCTCTGGGGCCAACGTCCTGACTTTC
v_gene: TRBV9; j_gene: TRBJ2-7; abundance: many; d_gene: TRBD2; CDR3aa: CASSVEPRGEQYF; CDR3nt: TGTGCCAGCAGCGTAGAACCGCGGGGGGAGCAGTACTTC